One and the same sample provided the 11 T cell receptor beta chains below, sequenced in a study of OX40 agonist ivuxolimab in advanced cancers. The data were produced by immunoSEQ multiplex PCR, yet TCRdb's version contains in-frame clones alone and is incomplete. Found here are about 94,000 clones, around 86% of them singletons; the top ten hold under 0.35%. The source material was CD4+ or CD8+ T cells sorted from blood, sampled in a trial of the OX40 agonist ivuxolimab. These receptors were collected from an adult with an advanced solid tumor such as melanoma, head and neck, liver or kidney cancer.

In its sample, this clone was seen a few times. V usage is TRBV30 and J usage is TRBJ2-3; tentatively, D is TRBD2 (6 bases). This CDR3 comprises 12 residues. Germline CDR1 is GTSNPN and CDR2 is SVGIG (reference sequence). With 3 bases removed from V and 4 bases from J, the gap between germline ends came to 8 bases. The CDR3, as DNA: TGTGCCTGGAGGCGACTAGCAGATACGCAGTATTTT. Its translation: CAWRRLADTQYF.

V is TRBV18 and J is TRBJ1-3; D is perhaps TRBD1 (5 bases). Trimming shortened V by 1 base and J by 8 bases, and 12 bases separated the two germline ends. The CDR3 has 14 residues. Germline assignment: CDR1 KGHSH and CDR2 LQKENI. CDR3 amino acids: CASSPLPRAHTIYF. The CDR3 coding sequence is TGTGCCAGCTCACCACTCCCCAGGGCACACACCATATATTTT.

Turning to this clone: This sample includes further DNA sequences coding for the same CDR3. The chain links TRBV5-1 to TRBJ2-3, with 12 bases lining up with TRBD2. The trim removed 1 base at V and 6 bases at J, leaving 3 bases unmatched. The length of the CDR3 is 15 residues. Germline assignment: CDR1 SGHRS and CDR2 YFSETQ. CDR3 sequence (DNA): TGCGCCAGCAGCTTGTCTAGCGGGGGGGCGGATACGCAGTATTTT. Its protein is CASSLSSGGADTQYF.

The chain combines TRBV4-2 with TRBJ2-7; D tentatively fits TRBD1 or TRBD2 (5 bases each). The V gene's germline CDR1 is LGHNA and CDR2 YNFKEQ. This CDR3 comprises 16 residues. V was pared by 0 bases and J by 2 bases, with 14 bases between. The CDR3 sequence is CASSQDRVGTPYEQYF. CDR3 bases: TGTGCCAGCAGCCAAGATCGAGTCGGGACCCCCTACGAGCAGTACTTC.

This clone was detected only once. This chain connects TRBV30 to TRBJ2-5; tentative D call: TRBD2 (6 bases). The CDR3 covers 16 residues. Trimming removed 1 base at V and 0 bases at J, with 15 bases between. CDR1 and CDR2 from the germline V gene are GTSNPN and SVGIG (reference sequence). The CDR3 nucleotides are TGTGCCTGGAGTGGGACTATCACCAGGTACCAAGAGACCCAGTACTTC. The encoded protein is CAWSGTITRYQETQYF.

The V and J genes are TRBV19 and TRBJ1-5, with 7 bases that match TRBD1. After removal of 1 base from V and 2 bases from J, the junction contained 8 bases not matched to a gene. CDR3 length: 17 amino acids. Germline lookup yields CDR1 LNHDA and CDR2 SQIVND (reference sequence). CDR3 DNA: TGTGCCAGTAGTATAGCCCTCGACAGGGTCGGCAATCAGCCCCAGCATTTT. Its protein product is CASSIALDRVGNQPQHF.

The chain recombines TRBV7-3 with TRBJ1-1; D is ambiguous. The V gene lost 3 bases and the J gene lost 1 base, with 12 bases spanning the gap. Germline V gene sequence: CDR1 SGHTA, CDR2 FQGTGA. CDR3 length equals 15 residues. The CDR3: CASSFQGSANTEAFF. CDR3 in DNA: TGTGCCAGCAGCTTCCAAGGGAGTGCGAACACTGAAGCTTTCTTT.

CDR3 sequence: CASSRVAGEGNEQFF. The CDR3 coding sequence is TGTGCCAGCAGCCGCGTGGCGGGGGAAGGAAATGAGCAGTTCTTC. The V call is TRBV7-2, the J call TRBJ2-1; 7 nucleotides align to TRBD2. There are 15 residues in the CDR3. With 5 bases clipped from V and 7 bases from J, the junction kept 11 bases outside the gene matches. CDR1 and CDR2 (germline): SGHTA, FQGNSA.

The V and J genes are TRBV5-8 and TRBJ2-5; possibly TRBD1 for D (5 bases). Germline lookup yields CDR1 SGHTS and CDR2 YDEGEE. The V and J ends lost 2 bases and 5 bases respectively, with 10 bases between them. The CDR3 extends over 13 amino acids. CDR3 sequence reads: CASSFVGAETQYF. Here the CDR3 DNA reads TGTGCCAGCAGCTTTGTAGGGGCTGAGACCCAGTACTTC.

The rearrangement links TRBV25-1 to TRBJ1-2; weak D call: TRBD1 (5 bases). Germline V CDR1 and CDR2: MGHDK, SYGVNS. V was shortened by 2 bases and J by 4 bases, with 11 bases between the two germline ends. The CDR3 loop spans 14 amino acids. The chain's CDR3 is CASSENTGGYGYTF. The CDR3 DNA reads TGTGCCAGCAGTGAAAACACGGGGGGCTATGGCTACACCTTC.

The chain has TRBV29-1 and TRBJ2-1, with a tentative D call TRBD2 (7 bases). Germline assignment: CDR1 SQVTM and CDR2 ANQGSEA. Trimming stripped 8 bases from V and 6 bases from J, with 23 bases between. This CDR3 contains 15 residues. CDR3 DNA sequence: TGCAGCCTTGGGACAATGGGGGGGCCTCCCAATGAGCAGTTCTTC. Protein product: CSLGTMGGPPNEQFF.